This passage covers 2 T cell receptor beta chains from one sample sequenced in a study of cytomegalovirus exposure and HLA in healthy donors. Primers for the PCR totalled 60 Vbeta and 13 Jbeta. Produced via immunoSEQ multiplex PCR; TCRdb's table is partial and in-frame only. The table includes about 100,000 clones, 79% detected once. Specimen: PBMCs. These receptors came from a female donor in good health and CMV-seropositive.

This clone has only a few counts. This chain connects TRBV4-2 to TRBJ2-7, with a tentative D call TRBD2 (6 bases). Trimming left V 7 bases short and J 3 bases short, with 13 bases between. Germline loops: CDR1 LGHNA, CDR2 YNFKEQ. This CDR3 contains 13 residues. The CDR3 loop reads CASTTAGSYEQYF. CDR3 in DNA: TGTGCCAGCACCACAGCGGGCAGCTACGAGCAGTACTTC.

The rearrangement links TRBV5-6 to TRBJ2-7; 8 bases fit TRBD2. This CDR3 is 15 amino acids long. With V trimmed by 1 base and J by 4 bases, 7 bases remained unmatched. Germline V gene sequence: CDR1 SGHDT, CDR2 YYEEEE. DNA for the CDR3: TGTGCCAGCAGCTTGCGGGAGGGTCCCGAGTACGAGCAGTACTTC. Translation gives CASSLREGPEYEQYF.